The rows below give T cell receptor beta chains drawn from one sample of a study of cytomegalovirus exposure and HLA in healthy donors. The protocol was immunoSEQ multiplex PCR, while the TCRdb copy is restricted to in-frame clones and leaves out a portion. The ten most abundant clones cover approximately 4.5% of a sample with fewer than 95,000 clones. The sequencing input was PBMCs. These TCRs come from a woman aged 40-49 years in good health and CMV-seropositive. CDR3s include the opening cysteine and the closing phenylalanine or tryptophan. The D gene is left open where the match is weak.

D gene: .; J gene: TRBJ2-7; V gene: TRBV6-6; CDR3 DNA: TGTGCCAGCAGCTGGGGACAGCGGGGGGAGCAGTACTTC; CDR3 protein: CASSWGQRGEQYF
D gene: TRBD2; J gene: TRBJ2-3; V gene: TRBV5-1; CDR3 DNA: TGTGCCAGCAGCTTGGCTTTGGGCCTAGCGGGGGACACAGATACGCAGTATTTT; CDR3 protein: CASSLALGLAGDTDTQYF
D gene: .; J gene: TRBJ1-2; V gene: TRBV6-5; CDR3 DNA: TGTGCCAGCAGTTACGGCCGGGAAGTCGGGGGCTACACCTTC; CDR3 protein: CASSYGREVGGYTF
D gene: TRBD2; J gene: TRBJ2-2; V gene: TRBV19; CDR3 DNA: TGTGCCAGTAGCTGGGGAGGGTTATCGAACACCGGGGAGCTGTTTTTT; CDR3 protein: CASSWGGLSNTGELFF
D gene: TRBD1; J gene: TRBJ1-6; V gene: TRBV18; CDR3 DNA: TGTGCCAGCTCACGCAATAATAACAGGGGGATGTATAATTCACCCCTCCACTTT; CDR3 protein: CASSRNNNRGMYNSPLHF
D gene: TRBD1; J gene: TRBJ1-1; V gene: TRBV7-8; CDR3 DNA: TGTGCCAGCAGCCAGAGGACAGGGAAGAACACTGAAGCTTTCTTT; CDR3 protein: CASSQRTGKNTEAFF
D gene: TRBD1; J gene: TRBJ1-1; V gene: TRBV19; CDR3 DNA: TGTGCCAGTAGTCGGGACAGGGGCACTGAAGCTTTCTTT; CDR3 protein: CASSRDRGTEAFF
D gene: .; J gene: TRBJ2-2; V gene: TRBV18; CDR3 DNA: TGTGCCAGCTCACCACTCTTCCAGGGCACCGGGGAGCTGTTTTTT; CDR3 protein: CASSPLFQGTGELFF
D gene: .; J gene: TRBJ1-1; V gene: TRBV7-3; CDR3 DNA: TGTGCCAGCAGCTTACAGGGATGGGGCACTGAAGCTTTCTTT; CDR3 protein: CASSLQGWGTEAFF
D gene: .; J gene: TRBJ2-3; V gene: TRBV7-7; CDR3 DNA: TGTGCTAGCAGCGCCAGAAAAGGGGGCACAGATACGCAGTATTTT; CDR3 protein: CASSARKGGTDTQYF
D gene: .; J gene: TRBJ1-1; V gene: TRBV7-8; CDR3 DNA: TGTGCCAGCGGAGAGCGGACTACTTATGAAGCTTTCTTT; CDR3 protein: CASGERTTYEAFF
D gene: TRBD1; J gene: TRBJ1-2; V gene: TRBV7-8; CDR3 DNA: TGTGCCAGCAGCTTAGGGTCCTCTGACAGGGGCTATGGCTACACCTTC; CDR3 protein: CASSLGSSDRGYGYTF
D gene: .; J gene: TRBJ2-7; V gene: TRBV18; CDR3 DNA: TGTGCCAGCTCACAACTCGGGGGATCGATCTACGAGCAGTACTTC; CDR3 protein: CASSQLGGSIYEQYF
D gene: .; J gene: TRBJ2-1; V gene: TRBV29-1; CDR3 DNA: TGCAGCGTTGATGGGGGGACTTACAATGAGCAGTTCTTC; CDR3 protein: CSVDGGTYNEQFF
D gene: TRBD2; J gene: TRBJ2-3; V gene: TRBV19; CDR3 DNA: TGTGCCAGTAGTGTTACAGCGACTAGCGGGACAGATACGCAGTATTTT; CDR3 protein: CASSVTATSGTDTQYF
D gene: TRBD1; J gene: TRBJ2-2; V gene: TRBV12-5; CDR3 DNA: TGTGCTAGTGGTTCTCCTCCCGGGACAGGATACACCGGGGAGCTGTTTTTT; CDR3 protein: CASGSPPGTGYTGELFF
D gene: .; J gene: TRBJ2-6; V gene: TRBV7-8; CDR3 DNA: TGTGCCAGCAGCTTTCTACAAGGGGTCATAGGGGGTGGGGCCAACGTCCTGACTTTC; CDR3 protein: CASSFLQGVIGGGANVLTF
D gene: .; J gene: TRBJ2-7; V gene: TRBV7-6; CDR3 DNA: TGTGCCAGCAGCAGCGGGCCAAACTACGAGCAGTACTTC; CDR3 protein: CASSSGPNYEQYF
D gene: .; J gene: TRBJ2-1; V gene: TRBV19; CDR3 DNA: TGTGCCAGTAGAGCTCCGGGACTGACGGGAGAGCAGTTCTTC; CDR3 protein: CASRAPGLTGEQFF
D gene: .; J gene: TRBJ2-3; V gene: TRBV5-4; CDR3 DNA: TGTGCCAGTACCTTCCAACTAAGCACAGATACGCAGTATTTT; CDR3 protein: CASTFQLSTDTQYF
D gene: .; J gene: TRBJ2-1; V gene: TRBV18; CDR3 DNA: TGTGCCAGCTCACCACTGGGGGGGCCCTACAATGAGCAGTTCTTC; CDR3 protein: CASSPLGGPYNEQFF
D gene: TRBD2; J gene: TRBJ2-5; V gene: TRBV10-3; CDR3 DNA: TGTGCCATCAAGTTGCGGACTCCAACGGGGGGAGAGACCCAGTACTTC; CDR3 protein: CAIKLRTPTGGETQYF
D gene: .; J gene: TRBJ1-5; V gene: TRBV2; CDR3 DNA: TGTGCCAGCAGGGCCGGGGAGACGCCGCAGCATTTT; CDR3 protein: CASRAGETPQHF
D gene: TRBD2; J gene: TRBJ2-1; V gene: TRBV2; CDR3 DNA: TGTGCCAGCAAACGACTAGCGGGGGGGCACGACAATGAGCAGTTCTTC; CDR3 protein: CASKRLAGGHDNEQFF
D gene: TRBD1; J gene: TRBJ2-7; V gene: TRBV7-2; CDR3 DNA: TGTGCCAGCAGCTTAGTGGGGACAGGGGAGAACGAGCAGTACTTC; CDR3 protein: CASSLVGTGENEQYF
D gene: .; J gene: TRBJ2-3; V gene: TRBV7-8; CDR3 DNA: TGTGCCAGCAGCATCGGGGGTTGGGCAGATACGCAGTATTTT; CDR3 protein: CASSIGGWADTQYF
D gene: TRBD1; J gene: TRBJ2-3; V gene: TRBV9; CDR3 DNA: TGTGCCAGCAGCGTAGACCAGACAGGGGCGCAGTATTTT; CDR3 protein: CASSVDQTGAQYF
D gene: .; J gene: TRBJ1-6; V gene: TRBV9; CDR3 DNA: TGTGCCAGCAGAGGGCAGGGGACGAATTCACCCCTCCACTTT; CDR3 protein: CASRGQGTNSPLHF
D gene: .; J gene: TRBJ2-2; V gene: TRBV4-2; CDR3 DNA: TGTGCCAGCAGCCAAGGGGAGGCCGGGGAGCTGTTTTTT; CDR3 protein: CASSQGEAGELFF
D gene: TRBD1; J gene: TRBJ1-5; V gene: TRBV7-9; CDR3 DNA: TGTGCCAGCGCTAGACAGGGGGCTGGCAATCAGCCCCAGCATTTT; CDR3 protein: CASARQGAGNQPQHF
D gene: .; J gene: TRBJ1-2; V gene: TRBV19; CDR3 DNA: TGTGCCAGTAGTATAGATGACACCAACTATGGCTACACCTTC; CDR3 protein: CASSIDDTNYGYTF